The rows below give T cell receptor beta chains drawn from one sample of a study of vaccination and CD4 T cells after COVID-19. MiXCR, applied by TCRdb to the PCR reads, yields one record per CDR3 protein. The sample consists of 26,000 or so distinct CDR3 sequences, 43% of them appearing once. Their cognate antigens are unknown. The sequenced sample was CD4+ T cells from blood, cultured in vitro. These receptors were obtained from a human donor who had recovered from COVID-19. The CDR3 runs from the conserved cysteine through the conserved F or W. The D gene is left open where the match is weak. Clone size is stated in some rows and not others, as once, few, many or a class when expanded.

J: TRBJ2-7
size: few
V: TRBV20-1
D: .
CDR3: CSARTRGGEQYF
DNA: TGCAGTGCTAGGACAAGGGGCGGCGAGCAGTACTTC

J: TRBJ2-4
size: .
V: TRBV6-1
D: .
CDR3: CASSNRAKNIQYF
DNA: TGTGCCAGTAGTAACAGGGCAAAAAACATTCAGTACTTC

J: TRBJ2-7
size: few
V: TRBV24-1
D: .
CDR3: CATSDATGRSSYEQYF
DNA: TGTGCCACCAGTGATGCGACTGGAAGGAGCTCCTACGAGCAGTACTTC

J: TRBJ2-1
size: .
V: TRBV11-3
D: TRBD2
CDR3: CASSLAGYNEQFF
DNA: TGTGCCAGCAGCCTAGCGGGGTACAATGAGCAGTTCTTC

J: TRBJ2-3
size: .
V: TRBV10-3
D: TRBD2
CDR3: CATGLAGTTDTQYF
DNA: TGTGCCACGGGACTAGCGGGGACCACAGATACGCAGTATTTT

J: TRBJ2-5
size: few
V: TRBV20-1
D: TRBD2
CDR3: CSARLAGGNYEETQYF
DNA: TGCAGTGCTAGACTAGCGGGGGGAAACTATGAAGAGACCCAGTACTTC

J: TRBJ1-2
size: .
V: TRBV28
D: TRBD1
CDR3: CASSWTSGQGHGYTF
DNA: TGTGCCAGCAGTTGGACCTCCGGACAGGGCCATGGCTACACCTTC

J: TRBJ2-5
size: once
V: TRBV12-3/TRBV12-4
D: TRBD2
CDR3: CASSLGGGTQYF
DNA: TGTGCCAGCAGTTTGGGGGGGGGGACCCAGTACTTC

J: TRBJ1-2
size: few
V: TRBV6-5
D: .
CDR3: CASSFTPTGYYSYGYTF
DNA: TGTGCCAGCAGTTTTACCCCGACCGGTTACTACTCCTATGGCTACACCTTC

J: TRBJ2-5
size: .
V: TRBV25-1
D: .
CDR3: CASRSSTDSQETQYF
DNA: TGTGCCAGCAGAAGTTCGACCGATAGCCAAGAGACCCAGTACTTC

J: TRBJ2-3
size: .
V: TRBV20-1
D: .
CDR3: CSAIQGRYADTQYF
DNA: TGCAGTGCTATCCAGGGTCGGTATGCAGATACGCAGTATTTT

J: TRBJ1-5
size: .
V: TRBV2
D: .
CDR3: CASSKDSVGNQPQHF
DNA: TGTGCCAGCAGTAAGGACAGTGTAGGCAATCAGCCCCAGCATTTT

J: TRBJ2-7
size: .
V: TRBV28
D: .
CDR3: CASSLRPKVYEQYF
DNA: TGTGCCAGCAGTTTACGCCCGAAGGTTTACGAGCAGTACTTC

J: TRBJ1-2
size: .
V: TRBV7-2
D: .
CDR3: CASSSGVGGSYGYTF
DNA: TGTGCCAGCAGCTCAGGAGTAGGGGGTTCCTATGGCTACACCTTC

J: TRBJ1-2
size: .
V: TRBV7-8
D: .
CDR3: CASSLTNGYGYTF
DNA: TGTGCCAGCAGCTTAACAAACGGCTATGGCTACACCTTC

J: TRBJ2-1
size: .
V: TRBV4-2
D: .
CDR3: CASSQESSVRGKGEQFF
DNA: TGTGCCAGCAGCCAAGAGTCTAGCGTGCGTGGGAAAGGAGAGCAGTTCTTC

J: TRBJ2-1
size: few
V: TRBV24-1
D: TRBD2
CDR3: CATSDPGTSGYNEQFF
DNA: TGTGCCACCAGTGACCCCGGGACTAGCGGATACAATGAGCAGTTCTTC

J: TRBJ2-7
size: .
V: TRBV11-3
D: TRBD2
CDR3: CASSLGLAGTGQYF
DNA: TGTGCCAGCAGCCTGGGACTAGCGGGAACCGGGCAGTACTTC

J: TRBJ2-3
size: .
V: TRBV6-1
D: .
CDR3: CASSELRGDTQYF
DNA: TGTGCCAGCAGTGAATTGAGAGGAGATACGCAGTATTTT

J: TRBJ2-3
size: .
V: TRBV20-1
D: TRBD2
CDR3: CSARDLFLTSGRGRPDTQYF
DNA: TGCAGTGCTAGGGACCTCTTCTTGACTAGCGGGAGAGGGAGGCCAGATACGCAGTATTTT

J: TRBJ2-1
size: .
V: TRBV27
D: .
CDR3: CASSSHGRGERFF
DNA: TGTGCCAGCAGTTCTCACGGCCGGGGTGAGCGGTTCTTC

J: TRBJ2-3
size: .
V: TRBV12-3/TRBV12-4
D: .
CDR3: CASKVTSTDTQYF
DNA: TGTGCCAGCAAAGTTACTAGCACAGATACGCAGTATTTT

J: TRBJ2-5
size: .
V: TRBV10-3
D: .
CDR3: CAISEPFPGSGSGETQYF
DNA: TGTGCCATCAGTGAGCCTTTCCCGGGTTCGGGGAGTGGAGAGACCCAGTACTTC

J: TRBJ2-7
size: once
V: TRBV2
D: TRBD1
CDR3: CASSAGTGLEQYF
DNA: TGTGCCAGCAGTGCCGGGACAGGGCTGGAGCAGTACTTC

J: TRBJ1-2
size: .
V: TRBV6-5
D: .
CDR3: CASSYATGDYGYTF
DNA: TGTGCCAGCAGTTACGCCACAGGAGACTATGGCTACACCTTC

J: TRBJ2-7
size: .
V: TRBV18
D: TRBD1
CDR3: CASSPSGTGLNEQYF
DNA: TGTGCCAGCTCACCCTCCGGGACAGGGTTGAACGAGCAGTACTTC

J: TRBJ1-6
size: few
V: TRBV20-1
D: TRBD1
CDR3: CSARDSSGTGNGSPLHF
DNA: TGCAGTGCTAGAGATAGTTCCGGGACAGGGAATGGGTCACCCCTCCACTTT

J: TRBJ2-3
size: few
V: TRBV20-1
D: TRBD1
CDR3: CSADRDPSTDTQYF
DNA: TGCAGTGCCGACAGGGACCCAAGCACAGATACGCAGTATTTT

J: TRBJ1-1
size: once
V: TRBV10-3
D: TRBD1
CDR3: CAISVTGSNTEAFF
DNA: TGTGCCATCTCTGTGACAGGGAGTAACACTGAAGCTTTCTTT

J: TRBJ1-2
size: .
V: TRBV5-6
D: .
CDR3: CASSSTQGYGYTF
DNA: TGTGCCAGCAGCTCCACTCAGGGATATGGCTACACCTTC

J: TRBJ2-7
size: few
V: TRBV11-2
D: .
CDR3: CASSFNTYEQYF
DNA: TGTGCCAGCAGCTTTAATACCTACGAGCAGTACTTC

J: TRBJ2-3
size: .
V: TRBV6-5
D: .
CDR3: CASSYRQRDTQYF
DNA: TGTGCCAGCAGTTACCGACAGAGAGATACGCAGTATTTT

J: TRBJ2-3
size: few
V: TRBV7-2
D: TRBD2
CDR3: CASSRTSGGSGVADTQYF
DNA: TGTGCCAGCAGCCGGACTAGCGGGGGATCAGGGGTAGCAGATACGCAGTATTTT

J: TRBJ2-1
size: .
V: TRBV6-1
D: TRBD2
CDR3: CASTPLAGGSDEQFF
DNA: TGTGCCAGCACCCCACTAGCGGGAGGGTCGGATGAGCAGTTCTTC

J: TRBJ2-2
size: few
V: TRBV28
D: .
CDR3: CASSLRGRTGELFF
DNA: TGTGCCAGCAGCTTAAGAGGGAGAACCGGGGAGCTGTTTTTT

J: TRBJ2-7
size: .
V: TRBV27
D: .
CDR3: CASSYIPGVDSKTYEQYF
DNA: TGTGCCAGCAGTTATATCCCGGGGGTGGACAGTAAAACCTACGAGCAGTACTTC

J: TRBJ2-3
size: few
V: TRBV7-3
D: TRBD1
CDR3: CASSGQGADTQYF
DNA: TGTGCCAGCAGCGGACAGGGGGCCGATACGCAGTATTTT

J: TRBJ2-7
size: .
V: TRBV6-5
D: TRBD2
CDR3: CASSYGTSGNYEQYF
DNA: TGTGCCAGCAGTTACGGGACTAGCGGAAACTACGAGCAGTACTTC

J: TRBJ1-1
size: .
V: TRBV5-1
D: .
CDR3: CASSTLPSGNTEAFF
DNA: TGCGCCAGCAGCACGCTGCCGTCCGGGAACACTGAAGCTTTCTTT

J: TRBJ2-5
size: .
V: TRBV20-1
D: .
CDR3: CSATGRQETQYF
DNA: TGCAGTGCTACCGGGAGACAAGAGACCCAGTACTTC

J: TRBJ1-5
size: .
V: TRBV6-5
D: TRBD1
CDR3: CASSYGQGNQPQHF
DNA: TGTGCCAGCAGTTACGGACAGGGTAATCAGCCCCAGCATTTT

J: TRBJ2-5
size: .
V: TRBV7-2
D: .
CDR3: CASSLAREKGETQYF
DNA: TGTGCCAGCAGCTTAGCGAGGGAAAAGGGAGAGACCCAGTACTTC

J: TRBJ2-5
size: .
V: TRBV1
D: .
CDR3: CTSSHVSGTKETQYF
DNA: TGCACCAGCAGCCACGTTAGCGGAACCAAAGAGACCCAGTACTTC

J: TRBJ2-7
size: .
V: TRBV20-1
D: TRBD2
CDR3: CSAAWAGGRSEQYF
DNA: TGCAGTGCTGCATGGGCGGGGGGAAGGAGCGAGCAGTACTTC

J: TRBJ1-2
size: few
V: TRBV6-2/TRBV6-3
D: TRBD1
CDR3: CASSRNSRQGGYGYTF
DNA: TGTGCCAGCAGTCGGAACTCTAGACAGGGGGGCTATGGCTACACCTTC

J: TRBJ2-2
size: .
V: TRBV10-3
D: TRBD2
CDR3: CAISESRTSGNTGELFF
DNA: TGTGCCATCAGTGAGTCACGGACTAGCGGGAACACCGGGGAGCTGTTTTTT

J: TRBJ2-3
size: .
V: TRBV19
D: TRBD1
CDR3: CASSDRGRTDTQYF
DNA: TGTGCCAGTAGCGACAGGGGGAGGACAGATACGCAGTATTTT

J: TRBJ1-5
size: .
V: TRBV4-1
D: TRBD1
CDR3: CASSLPQGRSSNQPQHF
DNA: TGCGCCAGCAGCCTACCACAGGGGAGGTCTAGCAATCAGCCCCAGCATTTT